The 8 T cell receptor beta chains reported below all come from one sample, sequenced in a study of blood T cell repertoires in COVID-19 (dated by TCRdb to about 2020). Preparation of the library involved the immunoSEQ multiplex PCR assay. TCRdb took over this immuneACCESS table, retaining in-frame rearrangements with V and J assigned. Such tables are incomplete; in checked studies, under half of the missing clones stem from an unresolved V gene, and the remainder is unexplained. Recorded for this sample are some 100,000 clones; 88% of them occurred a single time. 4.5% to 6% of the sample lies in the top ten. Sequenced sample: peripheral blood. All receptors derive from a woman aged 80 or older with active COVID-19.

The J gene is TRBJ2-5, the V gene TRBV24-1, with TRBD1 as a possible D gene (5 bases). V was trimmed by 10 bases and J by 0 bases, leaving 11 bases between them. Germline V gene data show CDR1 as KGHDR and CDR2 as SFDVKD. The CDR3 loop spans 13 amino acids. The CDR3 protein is CATENRYQETQYF. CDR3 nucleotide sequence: TGTGCCACAGAGAACAGGTACCAAGAGACCCAGTACTTC.

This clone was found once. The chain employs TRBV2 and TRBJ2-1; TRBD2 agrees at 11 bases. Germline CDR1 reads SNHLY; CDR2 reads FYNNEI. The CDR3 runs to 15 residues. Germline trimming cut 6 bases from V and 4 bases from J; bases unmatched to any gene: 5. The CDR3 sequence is CASSVAGGPYNEQFF. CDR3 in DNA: TGTGCCAGCAGCGTAGCGGGAGGGCCTTACAATGAGCAGTTCTTC. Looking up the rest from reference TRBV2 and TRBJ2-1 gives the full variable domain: EPEVTQTPSHQVTQMGQEVILRCVPISNHLYFYWYRQILGQKVEFLVSFYNNEISEKSEIFDDQFSVERPDGSNFTLKIRSTKLEDSAMYFCASSVAGGPYNEQFFGPGTRLTVL.

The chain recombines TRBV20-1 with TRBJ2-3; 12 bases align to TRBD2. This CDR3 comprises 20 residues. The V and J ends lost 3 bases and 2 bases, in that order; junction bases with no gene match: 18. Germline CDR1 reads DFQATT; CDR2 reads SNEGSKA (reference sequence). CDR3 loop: CSASTLAGGGGGFSTDTQYF. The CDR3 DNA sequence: TGCAGTGCTAGTACACTAGCGGGAGGAGGGGGTGGCTTTTCCACAGATACGCAGTATTTT.

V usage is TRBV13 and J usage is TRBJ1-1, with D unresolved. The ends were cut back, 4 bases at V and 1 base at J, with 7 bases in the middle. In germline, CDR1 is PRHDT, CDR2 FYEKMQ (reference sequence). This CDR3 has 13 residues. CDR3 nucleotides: TGTGCCAGCAGCTACGACAAGAACACTGAAGCTTTCTTT. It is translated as CASSYDKNTEAFF.

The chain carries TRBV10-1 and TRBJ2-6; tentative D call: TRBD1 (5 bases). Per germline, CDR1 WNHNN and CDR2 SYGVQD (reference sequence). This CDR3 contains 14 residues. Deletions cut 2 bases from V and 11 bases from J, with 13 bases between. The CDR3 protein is CASSEKWGPHVLTF. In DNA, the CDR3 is TGCGCCAGCAGTGAGAAATGGGGCCCCCACGTCCTGACTTTC.

Here the CDR3 DNA reads TGTGCCAGCAGCATTCCGGGACAGGGTTTCTACGAGCAGTACTTC. Amino acid sequence: CASSIPGQGFYEQYF. This chain uses TRBV5-4 with TRBJ2-7; 9 bases match TRBD1. Trimming at V came to 4 bases and at J to 3 bases, leaving 8 bases not matched to a gene. The CDR3 runs 15 residues. The germline V gene encodes CDR1 SGHNT and CDR2 YYREEE (reference sequence).

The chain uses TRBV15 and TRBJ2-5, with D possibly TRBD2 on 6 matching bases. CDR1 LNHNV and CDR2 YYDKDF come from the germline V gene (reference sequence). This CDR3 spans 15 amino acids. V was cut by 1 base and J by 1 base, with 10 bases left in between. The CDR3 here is CATSRGGTFQETQYF. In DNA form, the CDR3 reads TGTGCCACCAGCAGAGGAGGGACTTTCCAAGAGACCCAGTACTTC.

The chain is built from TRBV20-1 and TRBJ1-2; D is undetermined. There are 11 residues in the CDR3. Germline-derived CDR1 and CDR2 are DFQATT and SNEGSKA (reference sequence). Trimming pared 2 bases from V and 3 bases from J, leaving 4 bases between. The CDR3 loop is CSARQYYGYTF. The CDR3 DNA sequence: TGCAGTGCTAGACAGTACTATGGCTACACCTTC.